The T cell receptor (beta chain) under discussion was sequenced for a study of T cell responses to AZD1222 COVID-19 vaccine. Study results and caveats: Only 5 or 6 AZD1222 recipients were seropositive at baseline. As reported, nearly half of all spike-specific TCRs target variant regions that are unmutated. Clonal diversity was possibly underestimated; the donors were predominantly white British and more often female. Every sample of the repertoires postdated the peak T cell response.

The CDR3 is made up of 14 amino acids. The germline gives CDR1 SNHLY, CDR2 FYNNEI. Trimming stripped 8 bases from V and 5 bases from J, with 13 bases between. To note about this clone: Its specificity is unknown.

Sequenced by immunoSEQ multiplex PCR; TCRdb stores in-frame clones only, minus some. This table holds over 110,000 clones, 85% to 90% found once. The sequencing here drew on peripheral blood, taken 28 days after the second AZD1222 dose. The TCR comes from an adult who received the AZD1222 COVID-19 vaccine. This chain joins TRBV2 and TRBJ1-6; possibly TRBD1 for D (6 bases). CDR3 loop: CASRQGPNNSPLHF. CDR3 nucleotides: TGTGCCAGCCGGCAGGGGCCGAATAATTCACCCCTCCACTTT.